This section outlines one T cell receptor (beta chain) sequence together with its context. Its antigen is not known. Primers for the PCR totalled 60 Vbeta and 13 Jbeta. The repertoire was sequenced with immunoSEQ multiplex PCR; TCRdb's copy has only in-frame clones and lacks some. The data contain about 140,000 clones, 75% to 90% of them singletons. As for the donors, each was a healthy bone marrow donor. This sample is drawn from a study of cytomegalovirus exposure and HLA in healthy donors. Study conclusions and caveats: CMV serostatus was the sole immune exposure information available.

Deletions cut 0 bases from V and 1 base from J, with 10 bases between. CDR3 length: 15 residues. Looked up from germline, CDR1 is SGHRS and CDR2 is YFSETQ. The rearrangement links TRBV5-1 to TRBJ2-5, with D unresolved. Sequenced input: PBMCs. The TCR sequence derives from a woman in her 30s in good health and CMV-seronegative. The CDR3 is CASSLGGNTQETQYF. The DNA of the CDR3 is TGCGCCAGCAGCTTGGGTGGTAACACCCAAGAGACCCAGTACTTC.